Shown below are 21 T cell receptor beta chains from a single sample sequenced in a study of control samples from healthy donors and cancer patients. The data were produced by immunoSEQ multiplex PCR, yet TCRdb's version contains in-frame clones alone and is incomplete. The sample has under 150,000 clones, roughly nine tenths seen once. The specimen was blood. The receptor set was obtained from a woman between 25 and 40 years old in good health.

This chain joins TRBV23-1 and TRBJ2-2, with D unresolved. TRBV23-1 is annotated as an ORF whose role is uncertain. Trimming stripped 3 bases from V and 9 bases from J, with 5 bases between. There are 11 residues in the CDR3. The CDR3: CASSHPRELFF. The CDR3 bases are TGCGCCAGCAGTCATCCCCGGGAGCTGTTTTTT.

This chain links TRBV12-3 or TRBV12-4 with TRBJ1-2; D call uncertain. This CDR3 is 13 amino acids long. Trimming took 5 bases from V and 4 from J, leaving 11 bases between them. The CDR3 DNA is TGTGCCAGCAGTGAATTAGTCGTCTATGGCTACACCTTC. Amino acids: CASSELVVYGYTF.

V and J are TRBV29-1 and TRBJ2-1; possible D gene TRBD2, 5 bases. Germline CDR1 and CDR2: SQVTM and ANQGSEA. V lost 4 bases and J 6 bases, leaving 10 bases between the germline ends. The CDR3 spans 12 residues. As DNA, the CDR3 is TGCAGCGTTGTCTCGGGGTTCAATGAGCAGTTCTTC. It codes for CSVVSGFNEQFF.

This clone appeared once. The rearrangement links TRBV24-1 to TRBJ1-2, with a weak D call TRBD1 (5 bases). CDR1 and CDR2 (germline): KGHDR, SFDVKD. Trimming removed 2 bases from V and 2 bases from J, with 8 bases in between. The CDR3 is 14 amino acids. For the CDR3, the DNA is TGTGCCACCAGTGATTCCCGGGGCAACTATGGCTACACCTTC. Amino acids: CATSDSRGNYGYTF.

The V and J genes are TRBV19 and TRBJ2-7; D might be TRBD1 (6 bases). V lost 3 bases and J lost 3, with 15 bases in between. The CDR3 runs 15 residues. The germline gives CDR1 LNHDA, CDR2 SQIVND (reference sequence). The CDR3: CASSIGTPGHYEQYF. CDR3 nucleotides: TGTGCCAGTAGTATCGGGACACCCGGCCACTACGAGCAGTACTTC.

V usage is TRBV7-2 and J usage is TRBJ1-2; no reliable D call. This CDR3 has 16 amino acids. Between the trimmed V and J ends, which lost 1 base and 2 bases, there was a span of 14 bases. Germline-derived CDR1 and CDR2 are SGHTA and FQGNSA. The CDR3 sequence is CASSLGPGARNYGYTF. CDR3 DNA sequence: TGTGCCAGCAGCTTAGGGCCGGGTGCTCGCAACTATGGCTACACCTTC.

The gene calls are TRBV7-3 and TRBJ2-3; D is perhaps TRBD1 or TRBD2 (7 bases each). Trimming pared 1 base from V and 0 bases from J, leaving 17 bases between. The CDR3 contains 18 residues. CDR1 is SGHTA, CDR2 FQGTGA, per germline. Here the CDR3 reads CASSLINTGEGSTDTQYF. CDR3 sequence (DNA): TGTGCCAGCAGCTTAATTAATACAGGGGAGGGAAGCACAGATACGCAGTATTTT.

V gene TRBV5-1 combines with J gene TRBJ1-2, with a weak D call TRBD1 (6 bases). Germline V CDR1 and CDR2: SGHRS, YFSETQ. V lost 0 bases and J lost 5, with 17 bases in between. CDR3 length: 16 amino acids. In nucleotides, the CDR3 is TGCGCCAGCAGCTTGGATTTTCGAGGGGGGTCTTATGGCTACACCTTC. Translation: CASSLDFRGGSYGYTF. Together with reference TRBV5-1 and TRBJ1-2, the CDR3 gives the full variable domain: KAGVTQTPRYLIKTRGQQVTLSCSPISGHRSVSWYQQTPGQGLQFLFEYFSETQRNKGNFPGRFSGRQFSNSRSEMNVSTLELGDSALYLCASSLDFRGGSYGYTFGSGTRLTVV.

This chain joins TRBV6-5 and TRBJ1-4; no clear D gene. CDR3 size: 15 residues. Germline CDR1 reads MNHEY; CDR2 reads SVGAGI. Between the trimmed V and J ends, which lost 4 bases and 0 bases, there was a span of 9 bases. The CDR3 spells CASSFRPATNEKLFF. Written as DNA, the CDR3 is TGTGCCAGCAGTTTCAGACCTGCAACTAATGAAAAACTGTTTTTT.

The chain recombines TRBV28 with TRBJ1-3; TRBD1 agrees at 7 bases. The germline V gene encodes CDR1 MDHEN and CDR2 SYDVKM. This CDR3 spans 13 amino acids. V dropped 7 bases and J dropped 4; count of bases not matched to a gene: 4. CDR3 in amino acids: CASTGGGGNTIYF. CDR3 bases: TGTGCCAGCACAGGGGGAGGGGGAAACACCATATATTTT.

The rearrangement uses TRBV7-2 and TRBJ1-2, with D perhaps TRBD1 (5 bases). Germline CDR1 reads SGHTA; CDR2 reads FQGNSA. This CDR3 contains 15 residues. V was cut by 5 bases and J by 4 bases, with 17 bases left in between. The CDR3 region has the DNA TGTGCCAGCAGCCCCCAGGGTCGGCAGAGCTATGGCTACACCTTC. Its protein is CASSPQGRQSYGYTF.

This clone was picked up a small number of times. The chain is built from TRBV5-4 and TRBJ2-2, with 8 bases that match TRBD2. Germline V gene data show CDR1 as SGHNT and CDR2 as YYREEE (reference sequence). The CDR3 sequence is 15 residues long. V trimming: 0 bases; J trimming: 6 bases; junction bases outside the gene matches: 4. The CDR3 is CASSLAAGGAGELFF. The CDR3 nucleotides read TGTGCCAGCAGCTTGGCGGCGGGAGGAGCCGGGGAGCTGTTTTTT.

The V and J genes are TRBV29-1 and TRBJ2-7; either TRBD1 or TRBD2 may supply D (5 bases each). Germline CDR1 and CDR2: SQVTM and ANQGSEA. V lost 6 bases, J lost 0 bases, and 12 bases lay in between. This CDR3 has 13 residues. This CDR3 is CSVRDGTSYEQYF. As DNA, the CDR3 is TGCAGCGTCCGGGACGGGACCTCCTACGAGCAGTACTTC.

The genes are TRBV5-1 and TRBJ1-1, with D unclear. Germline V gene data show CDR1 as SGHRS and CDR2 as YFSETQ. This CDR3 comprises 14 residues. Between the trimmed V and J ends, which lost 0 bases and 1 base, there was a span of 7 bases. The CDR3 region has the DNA TGCGCCAGCAGCTTGGTGCCGGAGAACACTGAAGCTTTCTTT. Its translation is CASSLVPENTEAFF.

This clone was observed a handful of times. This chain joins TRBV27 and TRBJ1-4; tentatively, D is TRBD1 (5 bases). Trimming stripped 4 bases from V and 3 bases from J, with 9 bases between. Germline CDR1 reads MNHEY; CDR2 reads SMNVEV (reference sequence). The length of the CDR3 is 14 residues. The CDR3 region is CASSYGGPNEKLFF. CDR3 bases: TGTGCCAGCAGTTACGGGGGACCTAATGAAAAACTGTTTTTT. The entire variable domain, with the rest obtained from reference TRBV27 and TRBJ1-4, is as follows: EAQVTQNPRYLITVTGKKLTVTCSQNMNHEYMSWYRQDPGLGLRQIYYSMNVEVTDKGDVPEGYKVSRKEKRNFPLILESPSPNQTSLYFCASSYGGPNEKLFFGSGTQLSVL.

The chain's CDR3 is CASSLAGNYNEQFF. The DNA for the CDR3 is TGTGCCAGCAGCTTAGCGGGAAACTACAATGAGCAGTTCTTC. This chain joins TRBV7-9 and TRBJ2-1; D is unresolved. The germline V and J ends were trimmed by 0 bases and 3 bases, with 6 bases remaining between them. The CDR3 sequence is 14 residues long. Germline CDR1 reads SEHNR; CDR2 reads FQNEAQ (reference sequence).

The CDR3 DNA reads TGTGCCAGCAGCCAAGATAGGGCGGGAACCCAGTACTTC. Amino acid sequence: CASSQDRAGTQYF. The genes are TRBV14 and TRBJ2-5, with D possibly being TRBD2 (6 bases). Trimming left V 0 bases short and J 8 bases short, with 10 bases between. CDR3 size: 13 residues. Germline-derived CDR1 and CDR2 are SGHDN and FVKESK. The entire variable domain, with the rest obtained from reference TRBV14 and TRBJ2-5, is as follows: EAGVTQFPSHSVIEKGQTVTLRCDPISGHDNLYWYRRVMGKEIKFLLHFVKESKQDESGMPNNRFLAERTGGTYSTLKVQPAELEDSGVYFCASSQDRAGTQYFGPGTRLLVL.

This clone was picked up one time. The CDR3 bases are TGTGCCAGCTCACGATCGACGTATCAGCCCCAGCATTTT. It codes for CASSRSTYQPQHF. The chain links TRBV18 to TRBJ1-5, with D hard to call. The CDR3 extends over 13 amino acids. Trimming stripped 4 bases from V and 5 bases from J, with 9 bases between. CDR1 and CDR2 from the germline V gene are KGHSH and LQKENI.

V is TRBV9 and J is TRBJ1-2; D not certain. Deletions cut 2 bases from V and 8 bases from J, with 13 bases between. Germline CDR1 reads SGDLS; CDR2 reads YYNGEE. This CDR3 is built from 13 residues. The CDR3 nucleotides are TGTGCCAGCAGCGTCGGGCCCTCGCAAGGCTACACCTTC. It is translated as CASSVGPSQGYTF.

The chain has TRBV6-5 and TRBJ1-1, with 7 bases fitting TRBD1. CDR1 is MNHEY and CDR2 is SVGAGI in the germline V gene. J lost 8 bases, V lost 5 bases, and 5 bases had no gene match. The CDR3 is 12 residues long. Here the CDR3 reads CASSLGQAEAFF. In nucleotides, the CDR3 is TGTGCCAGCAGTCTTGGACAGGCGGAAGCTTTCTTT.

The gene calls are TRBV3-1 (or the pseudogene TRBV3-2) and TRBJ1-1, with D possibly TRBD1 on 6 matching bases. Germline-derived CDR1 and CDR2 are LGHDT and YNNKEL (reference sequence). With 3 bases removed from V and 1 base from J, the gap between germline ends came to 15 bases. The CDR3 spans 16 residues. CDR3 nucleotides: TGTGCCAGCAGCCACGGCTCCGGGACAAGGAACACTGAAGCTTTCTTT. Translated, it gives CASSHGSGTRNTEAFF.